This T cell receptor (beta chain) was identified in a study of T cell changes during pregnancy in multiple sclerosis. CDR3 length: 16 residues. Data came from immunoSEQ multiplex PCR; TCRdb stores just in-frame clones and leaves some out. The table lists under 15,000 clones, 70% to 90% of them singletons, with under 15% in the top ten. Specimen: CD8+ T cells from peripheral blood mononuclear cells, collected in the second trimester of pregnancy. The TCR originated in a female donor in good health, enrolled as a control in a pregnancy study. The rearrangement links TRBV21-1 to TRBJ1-4. TRBV21-1 is designated a pseudogene. The CDR3 here is CASSSFQGLTNEKLFF. The DNA for the CDR3 is TGTGCCAGCAGCTCCTTCCAGGGACTTACTAATGAAAAACTGTTTTTT.